The T cell receptor beta chain under discussion was sequenced for a study of blood T cells in healthy people across ages. As for the study in general: Template switching picked up about one barcoded beta molecule for each two T cells.

With a J-beta primer mix and a sample-barcoded 5' primer, a second PCR ran 7 to 11 cycles. Each single sample gave us at least 3 million CDR3-containing paired-end reads. TCRdb re-called the 5' RACE reads through MiXCR, storing one row per CDR3 protein. The sample comprises about 1.7 million distinct CDR3 sequences, 28% of which are singletons, and 7.7% rests with the top ten. Germline V lookup: CDR1 DFQATT, CDR2 SNEGSKA (reference sequence). V was clipped by 0 bases and J by 0 bases, with 12 bases between them. The CDR3 spans 16 residues. This clonotype was seen ten or more times. The chain uses TRBV20-1 and TRBJ2-1; no reliable D call. The origin of this receptor is a woman aged 25 to 45 in good health. The sequenced sample consisted of blood. The DNA of the CDR3 is TGCAGTGCTAGAGATAGCCTCAGGAGCTCCTACAATGAGCAGTTCTTC. Translated: CSARDSLRSSYNEQFF.